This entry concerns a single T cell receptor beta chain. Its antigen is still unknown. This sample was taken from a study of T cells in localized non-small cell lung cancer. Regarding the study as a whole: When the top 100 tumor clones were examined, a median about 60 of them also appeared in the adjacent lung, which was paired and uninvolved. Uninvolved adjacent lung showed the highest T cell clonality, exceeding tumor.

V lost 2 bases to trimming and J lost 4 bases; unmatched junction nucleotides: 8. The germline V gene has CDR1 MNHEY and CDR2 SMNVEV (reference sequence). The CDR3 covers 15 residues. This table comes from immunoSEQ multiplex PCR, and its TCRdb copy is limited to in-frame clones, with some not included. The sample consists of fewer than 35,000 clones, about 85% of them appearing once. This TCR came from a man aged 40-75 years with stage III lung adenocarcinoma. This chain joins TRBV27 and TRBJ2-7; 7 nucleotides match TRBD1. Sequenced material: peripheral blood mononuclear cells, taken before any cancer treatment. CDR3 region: CASSLLGQGEYEQYF. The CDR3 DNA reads TGTGCCAGCAGTTTACTCGGTCAGGGGGAGTACGAGCAGTACTTC.